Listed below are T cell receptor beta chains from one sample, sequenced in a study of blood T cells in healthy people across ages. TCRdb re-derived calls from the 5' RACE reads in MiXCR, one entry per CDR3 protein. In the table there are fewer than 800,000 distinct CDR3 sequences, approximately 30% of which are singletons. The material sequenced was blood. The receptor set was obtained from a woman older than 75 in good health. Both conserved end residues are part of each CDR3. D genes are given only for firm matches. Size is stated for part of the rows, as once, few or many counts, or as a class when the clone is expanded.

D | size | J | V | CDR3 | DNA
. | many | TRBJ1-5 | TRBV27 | CASSLRPGNQPQHF | TGTGCCAGCAGTTTAAGGCCAGGCAATCAGCCCCAGCATTTT
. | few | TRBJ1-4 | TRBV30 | CAWSEEGTGLPSKLFF | TGTGCCTGGAGTGAAGAAGGCACAGGCCTACCTTCAAAACTGTTTTTT
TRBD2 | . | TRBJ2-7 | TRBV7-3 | CASSFLLRGFSYEQYF | TGTGCCAGCAGCTTCCTTCTGCGGGGGTTCTCCTACGAGCAGTACTTC
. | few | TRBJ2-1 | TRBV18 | CASSPPSQSYNEQFF | TGTGCCAGCTCACCACCCTCCCAGTCCTACAATGAGCAGTTCTTC
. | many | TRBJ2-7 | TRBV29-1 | CSVLRGTRNYEQYF | TGCAGCGTCCTGCGGGGAACCAGGAACTACGAGCAGTACTTC
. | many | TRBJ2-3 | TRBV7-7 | CASSSGGSGADTQYF | TGTGCTAGCAGCTCAGGAGGTTCCGGTGCAGATACGCAGTATTTT
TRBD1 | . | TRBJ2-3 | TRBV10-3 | CAISGDREGTDTQYF | TGTGCCATCAGCGGTGACAGGGAAGGAACAGATACGCAGTATTTT
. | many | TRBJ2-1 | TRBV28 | CASRALSYNEQFF | TGTGCCAGCAGGGCCCTCTCCTACAATGAGCAGTTCTTC
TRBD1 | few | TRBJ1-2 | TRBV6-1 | CASNTGVVGYGYTF | TGTGCCAGCAATACAGGGGTGGTGGGCTATGGCTACACCTTC
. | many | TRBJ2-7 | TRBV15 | CATSRDGGTYEQYF | TGTGCCACCAGCAGAGATGGTGGGACTTACGAGCAGTACTTC
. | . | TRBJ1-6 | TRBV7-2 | CASSLQTRATLHF | TGTGCCAGCAGCTTACAGACTAGGGCCACCCTCCACTTT
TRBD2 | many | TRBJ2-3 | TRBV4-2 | CASSQESGEAQYF | TGTGCCAGCAGCCAGGAAAGCGGGGAGGCGCAGTATTTT
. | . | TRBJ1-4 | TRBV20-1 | CSARVPGRNEKLFF | TGCAGTGCTAGAGTTCCGGGACGGAATGAAAAACTGTTTTTT
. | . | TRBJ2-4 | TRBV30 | CAWSPGTHGEQYF | TGTGCCTGGAGTCCCGGGACCCATGGGGAGCAGTACTTC
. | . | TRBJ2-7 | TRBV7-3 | CASSLTEGISYEQYF | TGTGCCAGCAGCTTGACAGAGGGGATTTCATACGAGCAGTACTTC
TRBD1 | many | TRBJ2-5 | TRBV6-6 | CASSGTATSWETQYF | TGTGCCAGCAGCGGGACAGCCACTTCTTGGGAGACCCAGTACTTC
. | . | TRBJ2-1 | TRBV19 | CASCPGLSSYNEQFF | TGTGCCAGTTGTCCAGGACTGAGCTCCTACAATGAGCAGTTCTTC
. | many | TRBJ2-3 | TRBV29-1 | CSVGVRVADTQYF | TGCAGCGTTGGCGTCCGGGTGGCAGATACGCAGTATTTT
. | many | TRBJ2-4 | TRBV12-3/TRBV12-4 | CASSFTEGGIQYF | TGTGCCAGCAGTTTTACTGAAGGGGGCATTCAGTACTTC
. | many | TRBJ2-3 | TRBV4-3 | CASSPRLVGTDTQYF | TGCGCCAGCAGCCCCAGGTTGGTTGGCACAGATACGCAGTATTTT
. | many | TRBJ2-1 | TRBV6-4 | CASSDSYSPSLYNEQFF | TGTGCCAGCAGTGACTCTTACTCCCCCAGCCTTTACAATGAGCAGTTCTTC
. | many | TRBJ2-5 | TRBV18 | CASSPQARVVPGETQYF | TGTGCCAGCTCACCACAGGCCCGCGTAGTACCCGGGGAGACCCAGTACTTC
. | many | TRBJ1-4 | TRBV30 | CASSRDNEKLFF | TGTGCCTCAAGCAGGGATAATGAAAAACTGTTTTTT
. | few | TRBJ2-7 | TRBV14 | CASSHGTPSYEQYF | TGTGCCAGCAGCCACGGGACGCCATCCTACGAGCAGTACTTC
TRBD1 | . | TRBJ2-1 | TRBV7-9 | CVSSLSGQGANEQFF | TGTGTCAGCAGCTTGAGCGGACAGGGGGCCAATGAGCAGTTCTTC
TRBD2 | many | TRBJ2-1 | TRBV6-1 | CASSELAGSYNEQFF | TGTGCCAGCAGTGAACTAGCGGGCTCCTACAATGAGCAGTTCTTC
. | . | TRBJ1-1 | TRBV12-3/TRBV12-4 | CASTSKALTEAFF | TGTGCCAGCACCAGCAAGGCGCTCACTGAAGCTTTCTTT
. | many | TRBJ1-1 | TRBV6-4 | CATLFGRLNTEAFF | TGTGCCACCCTCTTCGGACGGCTCAACACTGAAGCTTTCTTT
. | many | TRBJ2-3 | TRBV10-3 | CAIKDSTDTQYF | TGTGCCATCAAGGACAGCACAGATACGCAGTATTTT
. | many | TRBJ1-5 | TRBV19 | CASRGRQRQPQHF | TGTGCCAGTAGGGGTAGGCAACGACAGCCCCAGCATTTT
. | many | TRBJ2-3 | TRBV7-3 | CASSLDFGSDTQYF | TGTGCCAGCAGCTTAGATTTTGGATCAGATACGCAGTATTTT
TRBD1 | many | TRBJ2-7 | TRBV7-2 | CASSLIAGTGFHEQYF | TGTGCCAGCAGCTTAATAGCCGGGACAGGGTTTCACGAGCAGTACTTC
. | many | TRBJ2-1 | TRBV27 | CATGRRAGVSYNEQFF | TGTGCCACCGGGCGTCGAGCAGGGGTCTCCTACAATGAGCAGTTCTTC
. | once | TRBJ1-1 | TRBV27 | CASSWGGGTEAFF | TGTGCCAGCAGTTGGGGTGGGGGCACTGAAGCTTTCTTT
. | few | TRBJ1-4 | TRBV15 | CATAPGLRVMNEKLFF | TGTGCCACCGCCCCGGGACTCAGGGTAATGAATGAAAAACTGTTTTTT
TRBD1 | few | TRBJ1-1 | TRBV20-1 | CSARETGLGTEAFF | TGCAGTGCTAGAGAGACAGGGTTGGGAACTGAAGCTTTCTTT
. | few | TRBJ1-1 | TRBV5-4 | CASSLGPTQDTEAFF | TGTGCCAGCAGCTTGGGGCCTACCCAAGACACTGAAGCTTTCTTT
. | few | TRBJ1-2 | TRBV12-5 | CASGIPPQGYTF | TGTGCTAGTGGTATTCCTCCCCAAGGCTACACCTTC
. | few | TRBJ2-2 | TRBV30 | CAWSVWERTVGELFF | TGTGCCTGGAGTGTATGGGAAAGGACGGTCGGGGAGCTGTTTTTT
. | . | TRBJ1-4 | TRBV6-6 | CASSYSGGPNEKLFF | TGTGCCAGCAGTTACTCAGGGGGACCTAATGAAAAACTGTTTTTT
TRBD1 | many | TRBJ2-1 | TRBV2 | CASSRQGVNEQFF | TGTGCCAGCTCCAGACAGGGGGTAAATGAGCAGTTCTTC
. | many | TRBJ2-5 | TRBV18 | CASSPVVRETQYF | TGTGCCAGCTCACCTGTGGTACGTGAGACCCAGTACTTC
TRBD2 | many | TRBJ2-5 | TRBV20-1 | CSASFIAGGQETQYF | TGCAGTGCCTCTTTCATAGCGGGGGGCCAAGAGACCCAGTACTTC
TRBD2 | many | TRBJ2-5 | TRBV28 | CASSRPWRGGETQYF | TGTGCCAGCAGCAGGCCCTGGCGGGGGGGGGAGACCCAGTACTTC
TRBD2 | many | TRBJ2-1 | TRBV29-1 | CSVEVRGGTYNEQFF | TGCAGCGTTGAGGTTCGCGGGGGGACCTACAATGAGCAGTTCTTC
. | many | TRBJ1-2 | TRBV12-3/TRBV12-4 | CASSSSRAPNYGYTF | TGTGCCAGCAGTAGTTCCAGGGCACCGAACTATGGCTACACCTTC
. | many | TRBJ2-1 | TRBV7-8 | CASVLRDSLSLNHNEQFF | TGTGCCAGCGTCCTCCGGGACTCTCTCTCCTTAAATCACAATGAGCAGTTCTTC
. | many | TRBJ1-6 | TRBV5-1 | CASSLGGGTSPLHF | TGCGCCAGCAGCTTGGGTGGGGGAACCTCACCCCTCCACTTT
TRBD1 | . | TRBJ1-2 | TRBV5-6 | CASSLAVTGANYGYTF | TGTGCCAGCAGCTTGGCGGTGACAGGGGCCAACTATGGCTACACCTTC
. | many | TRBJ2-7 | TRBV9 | CASSPYRTNYEQYF | TGTGCCAGCAGCCCCTACCGGACAAACTACGAGCAGTACTTC
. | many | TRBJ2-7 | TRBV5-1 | CASSLDVPGSPGAEQYF | TGCGCCAGCAGCTTGGACGTTCCAGGGTCCCCAGGGGCAGAGCAGTACTTC
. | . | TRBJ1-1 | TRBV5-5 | CASSFLANTEAFF | TGTGCCAGCAGCTTTCTTGCTAACACTGAAGCTTTCTTT
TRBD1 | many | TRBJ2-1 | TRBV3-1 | CASSPRQGAINEQFF | TGTGCCAGCAGCCCTCGCCAGGGGGCTATCAATGAGCAGTTCTTC